This entry lists 29 T cell receptor beta chains sequenced from one sample in a study of T cell responses to AZD1222 COVID-19 vaccine. Clones were sequenced by immunoSEQ multiplex PCR, and TCRdb holds only the in-frame ones, with some missing. The sample lists more than 100,000 clones, roughly 90% seen once, with approximately 1.8% in the top ten. Sequences were derived from peripheral blood, sampled on day 0 of AZD1222 vaccination. The origin of the receptors is an adult in good health.

The chain carries TRBV5-4 and TRBJ2-5, with D unresolved. The CDR3 extends over 14 amino acids. Trimming left V 4 bases short and J 5 bases short, with 15 bases between. Germline CDR1 is SGHNT and CDR2 is YYREEE (reference sequence). The CDR3 bases are TGTGCCAGCAGCCCCAGACGGCAGGAGGAGACCCAGTACTTC. Translating it yields CASSPRRQEETQYF.

This clone was counted between two and nine times. The V gene is TRBV20-1, the J gene TRBJ2-2; no clear D. V lost 3 bases and J 4 bases, leaving 12 bases between the germline ends. The CDR3 is 14 residues long. The germline gives CDR1 DFQATT, CDR2 SNEGSKA (reference sequence). This CDR3 reads CSASRPDRTGELFF. The CDR3, as DNA: TGCAGTGCTAGTCGACCAGACCGCACCGGGGAGCTGTTTTTT.

The chain uses TRBV6-2 or TRBV6-3 and TRBJ1-3; D might be TRBD1 (6 bases). Trimming cost V 2 bases and J 0 bases, with 8 bases left between them. CDR3 length: 15 residues. Germline-derived CDR1 and CDR2 are MNHEY and SVGEGT. CDR3 sequence reads: CASSYGTPSGNTIYF. In DNA form, the CDR3 reads TGTGCCAGCAGTTACGGGACACCCTCTGGAAACACCATATATTTT.

V is TRBV7-9 and J is TRBJ1-1; D perhaps matches TRBD1 (5 bases). This CDR3 contains 12 residues. V was pared by 5 bases and J by 5 bases, with 9 bases between. Germline V gives CDR1 SEHNR, CDR2 FQNEAQ (reference sequence). CDR3 in DNA: TGTGCCAGCAGCACAGGAGAAACTGAAGCTTTCTTT. Residues: CASSTGETEAFF.

CDR3 sequence reads: CASGDSPLLSAFF. CDR3 coding DNA: TGTGCTAGTGGTGACAGTCCATTATTGAGTGCTTTCTTT. V gene TRBV12-5 combines with J gene TRBJ1-1; maybe TRBD1 (5 bases). This CDR3 has 13 amino acids. Germline CDR1 reads LGHNT; CDR2 reads FRNRAP. Deletions cut 5 bases from V and 11 bases from J, with 18 bases between.

The chain recombines TRBV18 with TRBJ1-3; maybe TRBD1 (5 bases). Per the germline V gene, CDR1 is KGHSH and CDR2 is LQKENI. This CDR3 has 14 residues. The V gene lost 5 bases and the J gene lost 5 bases, with 13 bases spanning the gap. CDR3 in amino acids: CASSSAGTRNTIYF. The CDR3 DNA reads as TGTGCCAGCTCATCTGCCGGGACCAGAAACACCATATATTTT.

This chain links TRBV12-3 or TRBV12-4 with TRBJ2-2; D remains ambiguous. The CDR3 is 13 residues long. Trimming shortened V by 5 bases and J by 7 bases, and 11 bases separated the two germline ends. Written as DNA, the CDR3 is TGTGCCAGCAGTCCCCTAATGGGCGGGGAGCTGTTTTTT. Encoded protein: CASSPLMGGELFF.

The chain has TRBV27 and TRBJ1-3; 7 bases agree with TRBD1. The CDR3 runs to 17 residues. The J segment lost 2 bases and the V segment lost 4 bases, leaving 11 bases of the junction unmatched. CDR1 and CDR2 from the germline V gene are MNHEY and SMNVEV (reference sequence). The CDR3 DNA is TGTGCCAGCAGTTCCCTCCGACAGGGACTCCCTGGAAACACCATATATTTT. It encodes CASSSLRQGLPGNTIYF.

The chain links TRBV28 to TRBJ1-2, with D maybe TRBD1 (6 bases). Looked up from germline, CDR1 is MDHEN and CDR2 is SYDVKM. The V end lost 9 bases, the J end lost 2 bases, and 16 bases lay between the germline ends. The CDR3 consists of 14 residues. CDR3 sequence reads: CASVSLGANYGYTF. The CDR3 DNA follows: TGTGCCAGTGTGTCTCTGGGGGCGAACTATGGCTACACCTTC.

The chain links TRBV9 to TRBJ2-7, with 10 bases lining up with TRBD2. CDR3 length: 15 residues. The germline V gene encodes CDR1 SGDLS and CDR2 YYNGEE. V trimming: 4 bases; J trimming: 6 bases; junction bases outside the gene matches: 10. The CDR3 sequence is CASSPQGAGGTEQYF. The CDR3 DNA reads as TGTGCCAGCAGCCCCCAAGGAGCGGGAGGGACCGAGCAGTACTTC.

The gene calls are TRBV14 and TRBJ2-2; 8 bases line up with TRBD2. The CDR3 has 18 amino acids. The ends lost 1 base at V and 6 bases at J; junction bases unmatched: 13. The germline V gene has CDR1 SGHDN and CDR2 FVKESK. The CDR3 reads CASSQGKGSGRMAGELFF. CDR3 DNA: TGTGCCAGCAGCCAAGGGAAGGGCAGCGGGAGAATGGCCGGGGAGCTGTTTTTT. The full variable domain, completed using reference TRBV14 and TRBJ2-2, is EAGVTQFPSHSVIEKGQTVTLRCDPISGHDNLYWYRRVMGKEIKFLLHFVKESKQDESGMPNNRFLAERTGGTYSTLKVQPAELEDSGVYFCASSQGKGSGRMAGELFFGEGSRLTVL.

The chain combines TRBV5-6 with TRBJ2-2, with D tentatively TRBD1 (6 bases). The CDR3 spans 18 residues. V lost 4 bases to trimming and J lost 4 bases, with 23 bases between them. Germline loops: CDR1 SGHDT, CDR2 YYEEEE. The CDR3 here is CASSPNPRRTVLTGELFF. The DNA for the CDR3 is TGTGCCAGCAGCCCAAACCCAAGGCGGACAGTTCTCACCGGGGAGCTGTTTTTT. The full variable domain, its missing parts supplied by reference TRBV5-6 and TRBJ2-2, is DAGVTQSPTHLIKTRGQQVTLRCSPKSGHDTVSWYQQALGQGPQFIFQYYEEEERQRGNFPDRFSGHQFPNYSSELNVNALLLGDSALYLCASSPNPRRTVLTGELFFGEGSRLTVL.

The chain carries TRBV6-5 and TRBJ1-1; D perhaps matches TRBD1 (5 bases). CDR1 and CDR2 (germline): MNHEY, SVGAGI. Trimming cost V 6 bases and J 8 bases, with 16 bases left between them. This CDR3 is 13 amino acids long. CDR3 nucleotide sequence: TGTGCCAGCAGGATTACCGGGACTCAGGAAGCTTTCTTT. Encoded protein: CASRITGTQEAFF.

The chain has TRBV19 and TRBJ1-1; D ambiguous. The CDR3 spans 13 residues. The germline CDR1 and CDR2 sequences are LNHDA and SQIVND (reference sequence). Trimming took 5 bases from V and 1 from J, leaving 8 bases between them. The CDR3 DNA follows: TGTGCCAGTAGTGTCCAGCCGAACACTGAAGCTTTCTTT. This translates into CASSVQPNTEAFF.

A single count supports this clone. V and J are TRBV30 and TRBJ2-5; 7 bases are shared with TRBD2. The CDR3 contains 17 residues. V was clipped by 3 bases and J by 5 bases; unmatched bases: 18. The germline gives CDR1 GTSNPN, CDR2 SVGIG (reference sequence). CDR3 amino acids: CAWSWGGLAVGRETQYF. CDR3 sequence (DNA): TGTGCCTGGAGCTGGGGGGGGTTGGCGGTGGGTAGGGAGACCCAGTACTTC.

The rearrangement joins TRBV11-2 to TRBJ1-1; D is undetermined. This CDR3 is built from 15 residues. Trimming pared 0 bases from V and 6 bases from J, leaving 14 bases between. Looked up from germline, CDR1 is SGHAT and CDR2 is FQNNGV. DNA for the CDR3: TGTGCCAGCAGCTTAGAACGGTCGGGCGGCGCTGAAGCTTTCTTT. Protein: CASSLERSGGAEAFF. Looking up the rest from reference TRBV11-2 and TRBJ1-1 gives the full variable domain: EAGVAQSPRYKIIEKRQSVAFWCNPISGHATLYWYQQILGQGPKLLIQFQNNGVVDDSQLPKDRFSAERLKGVDSTLKIQPAKLEDSAVYLCASSLERSGGAEAFFGQGTRLTVV.

This clone has just one count. The chain links TRBV6-5 to TRBJ1-3, with D possibly matching TRBD1 (5 bases). The CDR3 has 15 residues. Deletions cut 1 base from V and 4 bases from J, with 11 bases between. Germline V gene sequence: CDR1 MNHEY, CDR2 SVGAGI. CDR3: CASSYWGTSGNTIYF. For the CDR3, the DNA is TGTGCCAGCAGTTACTGGGGGACGTCGGGAAACACCATATATTTT.

The chain links TRBV11-2 to TRBJ1-6, with D perhaps TRBD1 (6 bases). The CDR3 has 15 amino acids. CDR1 and CDR2 from the germline V gene are SGHAT and FQNNGV. V was pared by 4 bases and J by 3 bases, with 10 bases between. DNA of the CDR3: TGTGCCAGCAGCTACGGGACAAACTATAATTCACCCCTCCACTTT. The encoded protein is CASSYGTNYNSPLHF. Full variable domain (missing parts from reference TRBV11-2 and TRBJ1-6): EAGVAQSPRYKIIEKRQSVAFWCNPISGHATLYWYQQILGQGPKLLIQFQNNGVVDDSQLPKDRFSAERLKGVDSTLKIQPAKLEDSAVYLCASSYGTNYNSPLHFGNGTRLTVT.

The table lists this clone with a few counts. The chain joins TRBV11-3 to TRBJ2-7; D possibly uses TRBD1 or TRBD2 (5 bases each). The CDR3 contains 16 residues. With 0 bases removed from V and 5 bases from J, the gap between germline ends came to 17 bases. The germline V gene encodes CDR1 SGHNT and CDR2 YENEEA. The CDR3 spells CASSLDGRQGDNEQYF. CDR3 in DNA: TGTGCCAGCAGCTTAGATGGTCGGCAGGGAGACAACGAGCAGTACTTC.

This clone was seen only once. Additional DNA sequences in this sample encode the identical CDR3. This chain connects TRBV19 to TRBJ2-7, with 8 bases lining up with TRBD2. CDR3 size: 14 residues. CDR1 and CDR2 from the germline V gene are LNHDA and SQIVND (reference sequence). The V gene end was trimmed by 5 bases and the J gene end by 1 base; junction bases not matched to a gene: 4. In nucleotides, the CDR3 is TGTGCCAGTAGTCCAGGGACTAGATCCTACGAGCAGTACTTC. Encoded protein: CASSPGTRSYEQYF.

V is TRBV12-3 or TRBV12-4 and J is TRBJ2-3, with D unresolved. The CDR3 sequence is 13 residues long. V lost 7 bases, J lost 0 bases, and 8 bases lay in between. CDR3 amino acids: CASTRLSTDTQYF. The CDR3 bases are TGTGCCAGCACCAGGCTTAGCACAGATACGCAGTATTTT.

The chain is built from TRBV18 and TRBJ1-1; no definite D call. The germline V and J ends were trimmed by 4 bases and 4 bases, with 10 bases remaining between them. The CDR3 spans 13 residues. Germline V gene sequence: CDR1 KGHSH, CDR2 LQKENI. The chain's CDR3 is CASSLDGGTEAFF. Written as DNA, the CDR3 is TGTGCCAGCTCACTCGATGGTGGCACTGAAGCTTTCTTT.

The chain has TRBV27 and TRBJ1-2; D is ambiguous. The CDR3 length is 13 residues. With 5 bases removed from V and 8 bases from J, the gap between germline ends came to 15 bases. The germline V gene encodes CDR1 MNHEY and CDR2 SMNVEV (reference sequence). CDR3 bases: TGTGCCAGCAGTCCCGTGGTAGGGAAAGGCTACACCTTC. It specifies CASSPVVGKGYTF.

This chain links TRBV27 with TRBJ2-6, with a weak D call TRBD2 (5 bases). The CDR3 is made up of 18 amino acids. Deletions cut 5 bases from V and 0 bases from J, with 17 bases between. Germline CDR1 reads MNHEY; CDR2 reads SMNVEV (reference sequence). This CDR3 is CASSPRGQLPSGANVLTF. CDR3 nucleotides: TGTGCCAGCAGTCCCCGGGGTCAGCTCCCCTCTGGGGCCAACGTCCTGACTTTC.

The CDR3 DNA is TGTGCCAGTACCCACCGGGAGGGCCGGGCTGGAACTGAAGCTTTCTTT. It codes for CASTHREGRAGTEAFF. The chain couples TRBV19 to TRBJ1-1; D gene uncertain. Trimming cost V 7 bases and J 5 bases, with 23 bases left between them. The V gene's germline CDR1 is LNHDA and CDR2 SQIVND (reference sequence). The CDR3 runs 16 residues.

The V call is TRBV29-1, the J call TRBJ1-2; 7 bases align to TRBD1. CDR1 SQVTM and CDR2 ANQGSEA come from the germline V gene. Trimming at V came to 7 bases and at J to 5 bases, leaving 13 bases not matched to a gene. CDR3 length: 14 residues. The CDR3 DNA follows: TGCAGCGGGGGGGACAGTAAAACCCCTTATGGCTACACCTTC. This translates into CSGGDSKTPYGYTF.

The chain uses TRBV29-1 and TRBJ2-3, with 8 nucleotides matching TRBD2. CDR1 SQVTM and CDR2 ANQGSEA come from the germline V gene. V lost 4 bases and J lost 0; bases outside the gene matches: 3. The CDR3 sequence is 14 residues long. The CDR3 DNA sequence: TGCAGCGTTGGTGCTAGCGGGAGCACAGATACGCAGTATTTT. Protein product: CSVGASGSTDTQYF.

The chain uses TRBV6-5 and TRBJ1-2; tentatively, D is TRBD1 (5 bases). Looked up from germline, CDR1 is MNHEY and CDR2 is SVGAGI. The CDR3 totals 15 residues. V lost 2 bases to trimming and J lost 8 bases, with 18 bases between them. For the CDR3, the DNA is TGTGCCAGCAGTTACATCGGGGCGTACGGGGTAGGCTACACCTTC. Translating it yields CASSYIGAYGVGYTF.

CDR3 loop: CASSSLQGAGRYNEQFF. DNA of the CDR3: TGTGCCAGCAGTTCGCTACAGGGGGCGGGGAGGTACAATGAGCAGTTCTTC. The chain carries TRBV28 and TRBJ2-1, with TRBD1 matching over 9 bases. J was trimmed by 4 bases and V by 4 bases; bases with no gene match: 11. Germline CDR1 and CDR2: MDHEN and SYDVKM. CDR3 size: 17 residues. The full variable domain, with the rest looked up from reference TRBV28 and TRBJ2-1, is DVKVTQSSRYLVKRTGEKVFLECVQDMDHENMFWYRQDPGLGLRLIYFSYDVKMKEKGDIPEGYSVSREKKERFSLILESASTNQTSMYLCASSSLQGAGRYNEQFFGPGTRLTVL.